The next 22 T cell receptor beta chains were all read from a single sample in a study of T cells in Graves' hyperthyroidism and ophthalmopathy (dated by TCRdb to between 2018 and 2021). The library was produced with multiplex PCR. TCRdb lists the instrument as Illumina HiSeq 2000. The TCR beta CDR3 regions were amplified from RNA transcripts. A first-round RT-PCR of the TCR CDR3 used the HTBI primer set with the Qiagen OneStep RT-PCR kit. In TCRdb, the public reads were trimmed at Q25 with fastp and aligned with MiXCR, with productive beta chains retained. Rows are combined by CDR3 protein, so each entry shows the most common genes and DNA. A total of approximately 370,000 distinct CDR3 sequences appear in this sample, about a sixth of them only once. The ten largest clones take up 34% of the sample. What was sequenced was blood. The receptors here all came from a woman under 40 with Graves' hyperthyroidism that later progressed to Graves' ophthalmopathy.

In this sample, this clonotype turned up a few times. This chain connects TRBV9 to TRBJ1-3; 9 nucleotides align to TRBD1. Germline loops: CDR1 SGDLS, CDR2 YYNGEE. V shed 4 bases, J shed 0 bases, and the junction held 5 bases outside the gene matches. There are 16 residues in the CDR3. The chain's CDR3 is CASSRQGDHSGNTIYF. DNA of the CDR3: TGTGCCAGCAGCCGACAGGGGGACCACTCTGGAAACACCATATATTTT.

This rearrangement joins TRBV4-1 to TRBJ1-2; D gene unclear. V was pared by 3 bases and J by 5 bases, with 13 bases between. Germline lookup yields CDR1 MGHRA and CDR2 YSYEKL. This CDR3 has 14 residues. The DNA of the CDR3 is TGCGCCAGCAGCCATCCGATCGTTCATTATGGCTACACCTTC. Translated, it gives CASSHPIVHYGYTF.

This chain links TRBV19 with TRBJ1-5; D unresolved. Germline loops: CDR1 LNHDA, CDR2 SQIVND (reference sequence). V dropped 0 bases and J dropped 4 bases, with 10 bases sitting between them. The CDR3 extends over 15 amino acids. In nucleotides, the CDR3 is TGTGCCAGTAGTATAGACGGCGGAATTAATCAGCCCCAGCATTTT. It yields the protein CASSIDGGINQPQHF.

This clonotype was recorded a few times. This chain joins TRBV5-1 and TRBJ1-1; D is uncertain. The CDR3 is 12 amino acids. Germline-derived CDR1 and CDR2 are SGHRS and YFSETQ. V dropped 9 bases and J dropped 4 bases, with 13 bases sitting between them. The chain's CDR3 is CATRAGSTEAFF. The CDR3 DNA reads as TGCGCCACCCGAGCTGGGAGCACTGAAGCTTTCTTT.

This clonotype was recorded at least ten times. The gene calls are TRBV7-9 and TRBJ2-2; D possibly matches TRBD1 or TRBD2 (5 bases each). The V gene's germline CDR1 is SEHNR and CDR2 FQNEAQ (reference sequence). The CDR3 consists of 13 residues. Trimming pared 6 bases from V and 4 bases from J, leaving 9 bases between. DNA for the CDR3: TGTGCCAGCAGGCCAGGGAGCACCGGGGAGCTGTTTTTT. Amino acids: CASRPGSTGELFF.

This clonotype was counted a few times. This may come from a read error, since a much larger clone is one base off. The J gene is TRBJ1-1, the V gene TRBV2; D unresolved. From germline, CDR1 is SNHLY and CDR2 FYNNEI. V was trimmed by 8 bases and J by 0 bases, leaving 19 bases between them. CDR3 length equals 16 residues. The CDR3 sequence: CASLNLCGKLNTEAFF. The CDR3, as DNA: TGTGCCAGCCTTAATCTTTGCGGGAAACTGAACACTGAAGCTTTCTTT.

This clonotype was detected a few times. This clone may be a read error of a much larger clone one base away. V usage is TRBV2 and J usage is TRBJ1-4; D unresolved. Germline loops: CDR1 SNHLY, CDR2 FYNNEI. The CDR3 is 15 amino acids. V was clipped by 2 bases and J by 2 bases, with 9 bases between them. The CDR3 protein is CASSETRVTNEKLFF. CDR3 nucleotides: TGTGCCAGCAGTGAAACGCGGGTCACTAATGAAAAACTGTTTTTT. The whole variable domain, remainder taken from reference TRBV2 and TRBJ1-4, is EPEVTQTPSHQVTQMGQEVILRCVPISNHLYFYWYRQILGQKVEFLVSFYNNEISEKSEIFDDQFSVERPDGSNFTLKIRSTKLEDSAMYFCASSETRVTNEKLFFGSGTQLSVL.

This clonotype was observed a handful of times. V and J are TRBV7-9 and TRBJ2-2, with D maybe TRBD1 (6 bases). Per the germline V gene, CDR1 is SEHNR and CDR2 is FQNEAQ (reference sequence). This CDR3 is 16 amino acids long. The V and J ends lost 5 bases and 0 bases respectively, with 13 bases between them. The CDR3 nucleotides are TGTGCCAGCAGCCCCCGGGACACCCCGAACACCGGGGAGCTGTTTTTT. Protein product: CASSPRDTPNTGELFF.

CDR3 sequence: CASSAGGSGEGNIQYF. The DNA of the CDR3 is TGTGCCAGCAGTGCCGGGGGTAGTGGGGAGGGAAACATTCAGTACTTC. The genes are TRBV6-1 and TRBJ2-4; 7 bases fit TRBD2. The CDR3 loop spans 16 amino acids. J gave up 6 bases and V 4 bases, and 12 bases lay outside the gene matches. Germline values: CDR1 MNHNS, CDR2 SASEGT.

The CDR3 DNA follows: TGTGCCAGCAGCGCAGGAATCGACGGGACAGCCTACAATGAGCAGTTCTTC. This gives the protein CASSAGIDGTAYNEQFF. The chain links TRBV9 to TRBJ2-1; TRBD1 aligns across 7 bases. In germline, CDR1 is SGDLS, CDR2 YYNGEE. The CDR3 has 17 amino acids. J lost 2 bases, V lost 3 bases, and 11 bases had no gene match.

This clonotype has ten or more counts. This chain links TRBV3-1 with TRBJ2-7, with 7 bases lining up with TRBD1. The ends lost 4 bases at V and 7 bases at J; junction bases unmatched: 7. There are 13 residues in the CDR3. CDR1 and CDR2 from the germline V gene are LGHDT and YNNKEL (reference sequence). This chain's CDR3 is CASSRLPGQEQYF. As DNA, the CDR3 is TGTGCCAGCAGCCGACTCCCGGGACAGGAGCAGTACTTC.

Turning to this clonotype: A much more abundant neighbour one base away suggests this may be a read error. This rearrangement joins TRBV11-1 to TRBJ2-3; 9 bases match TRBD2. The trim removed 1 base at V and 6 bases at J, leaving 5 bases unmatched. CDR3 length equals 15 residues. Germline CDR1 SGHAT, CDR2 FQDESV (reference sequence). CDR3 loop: CASSLEAGGVDTQYF. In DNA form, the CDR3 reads TGTGCCAGCAGCTTAGAGGCGGGAGGGGTGGATACGCAGTATTTT. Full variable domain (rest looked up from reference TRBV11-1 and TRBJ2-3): EAEVAQSPRYKITEKSQAVAFWCDPISGHATLYWYRQILGQGPELLVQFQDESVVDDSQLPKDRFSAERLKGVDSTLKIQPAELGDSAMYLCASSLEAGGVDTQYFGPGTRLTVL.

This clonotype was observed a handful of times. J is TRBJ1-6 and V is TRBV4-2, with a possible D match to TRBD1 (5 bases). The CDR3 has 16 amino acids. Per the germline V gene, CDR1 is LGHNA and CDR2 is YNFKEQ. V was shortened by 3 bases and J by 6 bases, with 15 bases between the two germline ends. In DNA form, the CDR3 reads TGTGCCAGCAGCCAGGGGGAGGTCCGGGGTAATTCACCCCTCCACTTT. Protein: CASSQGEVRGNSPLHF.

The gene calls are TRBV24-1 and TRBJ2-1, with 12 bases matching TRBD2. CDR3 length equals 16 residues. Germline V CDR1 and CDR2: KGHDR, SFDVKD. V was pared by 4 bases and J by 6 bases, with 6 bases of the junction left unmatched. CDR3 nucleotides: TGTGCCACCAGTGACTCGGGACTAGCGGGTGGCAATGAGCAGTTCTTC. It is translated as CATSDSGLAGGNEQFF.

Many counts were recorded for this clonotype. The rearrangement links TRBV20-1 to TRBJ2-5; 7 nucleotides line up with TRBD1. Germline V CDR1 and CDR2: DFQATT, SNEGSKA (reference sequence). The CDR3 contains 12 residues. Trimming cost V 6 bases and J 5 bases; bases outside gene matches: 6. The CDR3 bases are TGCAGTGCAGGGGGCTGGAAGGAGACCCAGTACTTC. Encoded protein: CSAGGWKETQYF.

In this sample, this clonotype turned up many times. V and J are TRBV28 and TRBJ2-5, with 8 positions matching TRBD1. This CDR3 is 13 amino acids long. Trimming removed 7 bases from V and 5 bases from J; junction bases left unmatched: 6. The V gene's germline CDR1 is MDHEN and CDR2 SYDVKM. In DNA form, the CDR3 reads TGTGCCAGCACCAGGGGGCGGATGGAGACCCAGTACTTC. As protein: CASTRGRMETQYF.

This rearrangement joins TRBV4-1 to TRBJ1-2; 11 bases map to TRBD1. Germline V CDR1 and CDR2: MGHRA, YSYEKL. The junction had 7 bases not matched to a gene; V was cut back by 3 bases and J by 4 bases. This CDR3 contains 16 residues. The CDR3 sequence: CASSHLDRGLSYGYTF. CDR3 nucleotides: TGCGCCAGCAGCCACCTGGACAGGGGGCTTTCCTATGGCTACACCTTC.

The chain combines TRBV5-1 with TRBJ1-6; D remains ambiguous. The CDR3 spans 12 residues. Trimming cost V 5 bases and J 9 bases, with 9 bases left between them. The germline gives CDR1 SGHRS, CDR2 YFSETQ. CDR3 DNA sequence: TGCGCCAGCAGAGGTTTGTCTTCACCCCTCCACTTT. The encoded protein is CASRGLSSPLHF.

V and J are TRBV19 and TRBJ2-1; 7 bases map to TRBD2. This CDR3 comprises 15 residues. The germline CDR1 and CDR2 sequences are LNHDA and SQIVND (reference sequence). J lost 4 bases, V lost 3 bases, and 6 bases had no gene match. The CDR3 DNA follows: TGTGCCAGTAGTATCACCGGGGGGACGTACAATGAGCAGTTCTTC. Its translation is CASSITGGTYNEQFF.

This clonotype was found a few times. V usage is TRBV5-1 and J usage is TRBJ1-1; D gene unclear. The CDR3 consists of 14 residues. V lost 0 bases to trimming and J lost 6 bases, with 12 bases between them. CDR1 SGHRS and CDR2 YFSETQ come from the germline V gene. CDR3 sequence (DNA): TGCGCCAGCAGCTTGGAAGCGGGTGCGCCTGAAGCTTTCTTT. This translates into CASSLEAGAPEAFF.

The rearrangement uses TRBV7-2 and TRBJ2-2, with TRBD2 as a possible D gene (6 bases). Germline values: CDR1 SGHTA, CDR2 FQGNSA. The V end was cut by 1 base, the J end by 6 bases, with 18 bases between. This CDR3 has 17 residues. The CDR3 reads CASSLVGTFSISGELFF. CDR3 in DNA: TGTGCCAGCAGCTTAGTTGGGACTTTCTCTATCTCCGGGGAGCTGTTTTTT.

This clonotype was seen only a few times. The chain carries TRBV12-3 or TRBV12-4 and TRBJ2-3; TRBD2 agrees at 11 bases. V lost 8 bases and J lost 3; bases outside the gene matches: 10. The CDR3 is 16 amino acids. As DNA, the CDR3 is TGTGCCAGCGGGCAGGGAACTAGCGGGGGTACAGATACGCAGTATTTT. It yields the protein CASGQGTSGGTDTQYF.